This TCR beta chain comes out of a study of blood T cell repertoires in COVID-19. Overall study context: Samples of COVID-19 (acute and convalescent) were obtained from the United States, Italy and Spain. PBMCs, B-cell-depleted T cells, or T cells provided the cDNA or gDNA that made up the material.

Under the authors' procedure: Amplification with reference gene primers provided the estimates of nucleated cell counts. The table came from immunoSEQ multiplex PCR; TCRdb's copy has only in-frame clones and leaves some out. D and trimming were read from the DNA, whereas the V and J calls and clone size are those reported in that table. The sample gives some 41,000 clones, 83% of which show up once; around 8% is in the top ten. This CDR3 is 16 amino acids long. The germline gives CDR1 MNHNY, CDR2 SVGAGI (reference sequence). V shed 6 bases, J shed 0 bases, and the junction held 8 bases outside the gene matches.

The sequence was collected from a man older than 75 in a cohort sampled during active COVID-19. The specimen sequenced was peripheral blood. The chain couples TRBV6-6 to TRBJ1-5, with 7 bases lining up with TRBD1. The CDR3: CASSWDRKHSNQPQHF. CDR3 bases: TGTGCCAGCAGCTGGGACAGAAAACATAGCAATCAGCCCCAGCATTTT.